The 14 T cell receptor beta chains below all came from one sample that was sequenced in a study of vaccination effects on CD4 cells after COVID-19. Before sequencing took place, the ViraFEST assay used viral peptide pools to expand antigen-specific CD4+ T cells. The authors isolated CD4+ T cells after roughly 10 days of culture. Two-dose vaccination with either BNT162b2 or mRNA-1273 was given to the participants. No antigen has been assigned to these receptors. Sequencing used immunoSEQ multiplex PCR; TCRdb keeps in-frame clones, though not all of them. The sample has fewer than 30,000 clones; approximately 83% are singletons. Material: CD4+ T cells from PBMCs cultured with HCoV-NL63 spike peptides, obtained after COVID-19 vaccination. The source is a human donor who received a COVID-19 vaccine. Some clones in this sample may be carry-over from other donors' samples.

J is TRBJ2-1 and V is TRBV5-1; TRBD1 or TRBD2 may be the D gene (5 bases each). In germline, CDR1 is SGHRS, CDR2 YFSETQ. This CDR3 region has 15 residues. V was trimmed by 4 bases and J by 6 bases, leaving 17 bases between them. The CDR3 is CASSLLGVGGNEQFF. CDR3 bases: TGCGCCAGCAGCCTCCTGGGGGTAGGTGGCAATGAGCAGTTCTTC.

The J gene is TRBJ2-1, the V gene TRBV18; D is perhaps TRBD1 (8 bases). This CDR3 region has 16 residues. CDR1 KGHSH and CDR2 LQKENI come from the germline V gene. V was shortened by 6 bases and J by 3 bases, with 18 bases between the two germline ends. CDR3 in amino acids: CASSLRQGRVYNEQFF. CDR3 DNA sequence: TGTGCCAGCTCCCTACGACAGGGGAGGGTCTACAATGAGCAGTTCTTC.

V usage is TRBV7-6 and J usage is TRBJ1-1; D possibly corresponds to TRBD1 (6 bases). Looked up from germline, CDR1 is SGHVS and CDR2 is FNYEAQ. This CDR3 has 16 amino acids. Trimming removed 2 bases at V and 1 base at J, with 14 bases between. This CDR3 is CASSLTRTATNTEAFF. The CDR3 DNA reads as TGTGCCAGCAGCTTAACCAGGACAGCCACGAACACTGAAGCTTTCTTT.

J is TRBJ1-2 and V is TRBV6-4; a possible D gene is TRBD1 (6 bases). Germline V CDR1 and CDR2: MRHNA, SNTAGT. This CDR3 has 13 amino acids. V gave up 3 bases and J gave up 7 bases, with 12 bases separating them. The CDR3 DNA is TGTGCCAGCAGTGAACAGGGTATAGGTGGCTACACCTTC. Encoded protein: CASSEQGIGGYTF.

The V call is TRBV24-1, the J call TRBJ2-2; the D is unclear. Between the trimmed V and J ends, which lost 3 bases and 6 bases, there was a span of 13 bases. CDR3 length: 15 amino acids. Germline V gene lookup returns CDR1 KGHDR and CDR2 SFDVKD. This CDR3 is CATSDTQRRPGELFF. The CDR3, as DNA: TGTGCCACCAGTGATACACAGCGAAGGCCCGGGGAGCTGTTTTTT.

The rearrangement links TRBV18 to TRBJ2-5, with D maybe TRBD2 (6 bases). The CDR3 is 16 amino acids. Between the trimmed V and J ends, which lost 3 bases and 2 bases, there was a span of 16 bases. Germline V lookup: CDR1 KGHSH, CDR2 LQKENI. CDR3 nucleotides: TGTGCCAGCTCACCGACTCTTCCGGCGGGGCAAGAGACCCAGTACTTC. Translated, it gives CASSPTLPAGQETQYF.

The CDR3: CASSSFRAMNTEAFF. CDR3 nucleotide sequence: TGTGCCAGTAGTTCTTTTCGGGCCATGAACACTGAAGCTTTCTTT. The V call is TRBV19, the J call TRBJ1-1; D unclear. V dropped 5 bases and J dropped 0 bases, with 13 bases sitting between them. The germline gives CDR1 LNHDA, CDR2 SQIVND (reference sequence). This CDR3 has 15 amino acids.

The rearrangement uses TRBV27 and TRBJ1-4; D remains ambiguous. This CDR3 spans 15 amino acids. Germline V gives CDR1 MNHEY, CDR2 SMNVEV (reference sequence). V lost 5 bases to trimming and J lost 5 bases, with 15 bases between them. CDR3 residues: CASSLRTAENEKLFF. DNA of the CDR3: TGTGCCAGCAGTCTCCGGACCGCCGAAAATGAAAAACTGTTTTTT.

The rearrangement joins TRBV3-1 (or the pseudogene TRBV3-2) to TRBJ1-5; D gene unclear. V was cut by 5 bases and J by 3 bases, with 5 bases left in between. CDR3 length: 12 residues. Germline-derived CDR1 and CDR2 are LGHDT and YNNKEL (reference sequence). In DNA, the CDR3 is TGTGCCAGCAGCTCTCCCAATCAGCCCCAGCATTTT. Translating it yields CASSSPNQPQHF.

The chain joins TRBV9 to TRBJ2-3, with TRBD2 matching over 15 bases. Germline assignment: CDR1 SGDLS and CDR2 YYNGEE. The CDR3 is made up of 16 amino acids. The V and J ends lost 3 bases and 4 bases, in that order; junction bases with no gene match: 3. The CDR3 DNA sequence: TGTGCCAGCAGCGCGGGACTAGCGGGGGGAGCAGATACGCAGTATTTT. This sequence encodes CASSAGLAGGADTQYF.

The gene calls are TRBV5-1 and TRBJ1-2, with no clear D. Between the trimmed V and J ends, which lost 4 bases and 4 bases, there was a span of 14 bases. Germline values: CDR1 SGHRS, CDR2 YFSETQ. CDR3 size: 14 residues. This chain's CDR3 is CASSIGSSSYGYTF. CDR3 coding DNA: TGCGCCAGCAGCATAGGATCATCGAGCTATGGCTACACCTTC.

The rearrangement links TRBV5-1 to TRBJ2-7; TRBD1 or TRBD2 may be the D gene (7 bases each). V was shortened by 4 bases and J by 6 bases, with 17 bases between the two germline ends. Germline CDR1 and CDR2: SGHRS and YFSETQ. The CDR3 spans 14 residues. The CDR3: CASSQQGGLSEQYV. CDR3 bases: TGCGCCAGCAGCCAGCAGGGGGGGTTGTCCGAGCAGTACGTC.

The chain carries TRBV28 and TRBJ1-5; D ambiguous. CDR1 and CDR2 from the germline V gene are MDHEN and SYDVKM. Trimming pared 6 bases from V and 2 bases from J, leaving 11 bases between. The CDR3 sequence is 14 residues long. The CDR3 spells CASRPAWGNQPQHF. DNA for the CDR3: TGTGCCAGCAGGCCCGCCTGGGGCAATCAGCCCCAGCATTTT.

The V call is TRBV5-1, the J call TRBJ1-4; no reliable D call. Trimming shortened V by 4 bases and J by 0 bases, and 13 bases separated the two germline ends. Germline CDR1 SGHRS, CDR2 YFSETQ. This CDR3 comprises 16 residues. This CDR3 is CASSTLSSATNEKLFF. CDR3 DNA: TGCGCCAGCAGCACCTTGAGCTCCGCAACTAATGAAAAACTGTTTTTT.